These 16 T cell receptor beta chains were all obtained from the same sample, sequenced in a study of cytomegalovirus exposure and HLA in healthy donors. Here immunoSEQ multiplex PCR was the method, and the copy in TCRdb shows in-frame clones only, minus some. The table shows more than 110,000 clones, with around nine tenths occurring only once. Sequencing input: PBMCs. The receptors come from a woman between 18 and 30 years old in good health and CMV-seropositive.

The J gene is TRBJ2-4, the V gene TRBV19; D is perhaps TRBD1 (5 bases). This CDR3 spans 16 amino acids. V was trimmed by 3 bases and J by 3 bases, leaving 15 bases between them. Germline V gene data show CDR1 as LNHDA and CDR2 as SQIVND (reference sequence). CDR3 sequence reads: CASSILGDQNKNIQYF. DNA for the CDR3: TGTGCCAGTAGTATTCTAGGGGATCAAAACAAAAACATTCAGTACTTC.

This chain joins TRBV4-3 and TRBJ2-5, with D maybe TRBD2 (7 bases). Germline-derived CDR1 and CDR2 are LGHNA and YSLEER. The V end was cut by 0 bases, the J end by 0 bases, with 17 bases between. The CDR3 has 18 residues. CDR3 DNA: TGCGCCAGCAGCCAAGATACGATCGGCGGGGGCCACCAAGAGACCCAGTACTTC. This gives the protein CASSQDTIGGGHQETQYF.

This CDR3 reads CASMDRGYNQPQHF. CDR3 bases: TGTGCCAGTATGGACAGGGGATACAATCAGCCCCAGCATTTT. The V and J genes are TRBV19 and TRBJ1-5, with 9 bases lining up with TRBD1. Germline CDR1 LNHDA, CDR2 SQIVND (reference sequence). The V gene end was trimmed by 7 bases and the J gene end by 3 bases; junction bases not matched to a gene: 4. The CDR3 sequence is 14 residues long.

V is TRBV5-1 and J is TRBJ1-1; D remains unclear. The CDR3 has 12 amino acids. Germline V lookup: CDR1 SGHRS, CDR2 YFSETQ. V was pared by 1 base and J by 4 bases, with 5 bases between. This chain's CDR3 is CASSLSSTEAFF. For the CDR3, the DNA is TGCGCCAGCAGCTTGAGTAGCACTGAAGCTTTCTTT. Full variable domain (rest looked up from reference TRBV5-1 and TRBJ1-1): KAGVTQTPRYLIKTRGQQVTLSCSPISGHRSVSWYQQTPGQGLQFLFEYFSETQRNKGNFPGRFSGRQFSNSRSEMNVSTLELGDSALYLCASSLSSTEAFFGQGTRLTVV.

The chain couples TRBV27 to TRBJ2-1; D ambiguous. This CDR3 is 15 amino acids long. In germline, CDR1 is MNHEY, CDR2 SMNVEV (reference sequence). Trimming left V 10 bases short and J 0 bases short, with 16 bases between. CDR3 DNA sequence: TGTGCCATCTCCCTTATGATTAGCTCCTACAATGAGCAGTTCTTC. Residues: CAISLMISSYNEQFF.

V usage is TRBV11-2 and J usage is TRBJ1-3; TRBD1 matches at 9 bases. The length of the CDR3 is 16 residues. Losses at the gene ends were 4 bases for V and 0 bases for J; bases not matched to a gene: 4. Looked up from germline, CDR1 is SGHAT and CDR2 is FQNNGV. The DNA of the CDR3 is TGTGCCAGCAGCTCGGGACAGGGCCCCTCTGGAAACACCATATATTTT. As protein: CASSSGQGPSGNTIYF.

The rearrangement uses TRBV28 and TRBJ1-5, with D perhaps TRBD1 (6 bases). V dropped 8 bases and J dropped 5 bases, with 10 bases sitting between them. The CDR3 has 12 amino acids. The V gene's germline CDR1 is MDHEN and CDR2 SYDVKM. CDR3 sequence (DNA): TGTGCCAGCGGCGAGGGGGATCAGCCCCAGCATTTT. It encodes CASGEGDQPQHF.

The chain uses TRBV11-2 and TRBJ1-6; no reliable D call. From germline, CDR1 is SGHAT and CDR2 FQNNGV. V lost 5 bases to trimming and J lost 5 bases, with 7 bases between them. The CDR3 is made up of 13 amino acids. The CDR3 reads CASSPQNNSPLHF. Here the CDR3 DNA reads TGTGCCAGCAGCCCGCAGAATAATTCACCCCTCCACTTT. The full variable domain, its missing parts supplied by reference TRBV11-2 and TRBJ1-6, is EAGVAQSPRYKIIEKRQSVAFWCNPISGHATLYWYQQILGQGPKLLIQFQNNGVVDDSQLPKDRFSAERLKGVDSTLKIQPAKLEDSAVYLCASSPQNNSPLHFGNGTRLTVT.

J is TRBJ1-5 and V is TRBV6-1, with 10 nucleotides matching TRBD1. The CDR3 is made up of 14 amino acids. CDR1 MNHNS and CDR2 SASEGT come from the germline V gene. Trimming removed 6 bases from V and 5 bases from J; junction bases left unmatched: 4. CDR3 in DNA: TGTGCCAGCAGACGGACAGGGGGGGATCAGCCCCAGCATTTT. It specifies CASRRTGGDQPQHF.

This clone was detected once. CDR3 DNA sequence: TGTGCCAGCAGTTTACGGCAGGGTGGCACAGATACGCAGTATTTT. Its translation is CASSLRQGGTDTQYF. V and J are TRBV28 and TRBJ2-3; D might be TRBD1 (5 bases). Germline CDR1 is MDHEN and CDR2 is SYDVKM. This CDR3 comprises 15 residues. V lost 2 bases and J lost 1, with 10 bases in between.

This clone has only a few counts. The CDR3 coding sequence is TGTGCCAGCAGATACAGGGAGGGAGGCTACACCTTC. This encodes CASRYREGGYTF. V usage is TRBV19 and J usage is TRBJ1-2; perhaps TRBD1 as D (6 bases). The CDR3 is made up of 12 amino acids. Trimming took 9 bases from V and 8 from J, leaving 16 bases between them. Per the germline V gene, CDR1 is LNHDA and CDR2 is SQIVND (reference sequence).

CDR3 loop: CASSKPPSRRYNEQFF. CDR3 DNA: TGTGCCAGCAGTAAACCTCCTAGCCGTCGGTACAATGAGCAGTTCTTC. This chain connects TRBV28 to TRBJ2-1; weak D call: TRBD2 (5 bases). The V gene lost 5 bases and the J gene lost 4 bases, with 18 bases spanning the gap. Germline values: CDR1 MDHEN, CDR2 SYDVKM. The CDR3 is 16 residues long.

The chain has TRBV28 and TRBJ1-1; D is possibly TRBD1 (6 bases). V lost 4 bases to trimming and J lost 6 bases, with 12 bases between them. Germline CDR1 and CDR2: MDHEN and SYDVKM. The CDR3 contains 13 residues. The CDR3 region has the DNA TGTGCCAGCAGTTCCACAGGGTATTCTGAAGCTTTCTTT. Protein product: CASSSTGYSEAFF.

The chain has TRBV30 and TRBJ1-5, with D uncertain. The CDR3 is 15 amino acids. From germline, CDR1 is GTSNPN and CDR2 SVGIG (reference sequence). The ends were cut back, 0 bases at V and 4 bases at J, with 13 bases in the middle. CDR3 sequence (DNA): TGTGCCTGGAGTGTACCCGGGTTTGGAAATCAGCCCCAGCATTTT. Protein sequence: CAWSVPGFGNQPQHF.

This clone was recorded only once. V is TRBV5-1 and J is TRBJ2-2, with TRBD2 identical over 9 bases. The V gene's germline CDR1 is SGHRS and CDR2 YFSETQ. The CDR3 has 14 amino acids. Trimming at V came to 5 bases and at J to 9 bases, leaving 8 bases not matched to a gene. In DNA, the CDR3 is TGCGCCAGCAGGGCCGGGACTAGCTTTCGGGAGCTGTTTTTT. This encodes CASRAGTSFRELFF.

The genes are TRBV7-8 and TRBJ2-7; 7 positions match TRBD1. Trimming at V came to 3 bases and at J to 3 bases, leaving 5 bases not matched to a gene. The CDR3 extends over 14 amino acids. CDR1 is SGHVS and CDR2 is FQNEAQ in the germline V gene. DNA for the CDR3: TGTGCCAGCAGCTTGAACAGGGGCGACTACGAGCAGTACTTC. Translated, it gives CASSLNRGDYEQYF.